This record looks at one T cell receptor beta chain sequence and its context. These data come from a study of blood T cell repertoires in COVID-19. This CDR3 is 14 amino acids long. Germline CDR1 is MDHEN and CDR2 is SYDVKM. V was cut by 6 bases and J by 3 bases, with 9 bases left in between. TCRdb keeps only in-frame clones here, not all; method: immunoSEQ multiplex PCR. The sample holds some 170,000 clones, approximately 82% seen once. The sequence derives from a man in his fifties who had recovered from COVID-19. The chain is built from TRBV28 and TRBJ1-6, with D tentatively TRBD1 (5 bases). Specimen: PBMCs or T cells enriched from blood (not recorded which). CDR3 residues: CASRNGGYNSPLHF. The DNA of the CDR3 is TGTGCCAGCAGAAACGGGGGCTATAATTCACCCCTCCACTTT.